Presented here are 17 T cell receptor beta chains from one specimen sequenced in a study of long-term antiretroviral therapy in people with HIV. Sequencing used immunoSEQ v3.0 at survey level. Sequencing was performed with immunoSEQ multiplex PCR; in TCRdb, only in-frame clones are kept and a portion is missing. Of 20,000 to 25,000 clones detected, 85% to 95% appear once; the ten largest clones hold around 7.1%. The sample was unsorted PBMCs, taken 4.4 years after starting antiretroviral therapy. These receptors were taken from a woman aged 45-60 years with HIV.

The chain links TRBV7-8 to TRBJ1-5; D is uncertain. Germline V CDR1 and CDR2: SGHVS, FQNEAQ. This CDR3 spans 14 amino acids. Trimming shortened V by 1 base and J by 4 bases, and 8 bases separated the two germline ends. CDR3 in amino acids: CASSLGASNQPQHF. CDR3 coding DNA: TGTGCCAGCAGCTTAGGGGCCTCTAATCAGCCCCAGCATTTT.

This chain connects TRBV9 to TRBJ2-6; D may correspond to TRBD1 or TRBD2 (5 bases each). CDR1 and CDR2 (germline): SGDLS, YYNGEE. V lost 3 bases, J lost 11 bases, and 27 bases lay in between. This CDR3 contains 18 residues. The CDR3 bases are TGTGCCAGCAGCGCCCGAGGGTACGGGGCGGCGACATCTGACGTCCTGACTTTC. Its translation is CASSARGYGAATSDVLTF.

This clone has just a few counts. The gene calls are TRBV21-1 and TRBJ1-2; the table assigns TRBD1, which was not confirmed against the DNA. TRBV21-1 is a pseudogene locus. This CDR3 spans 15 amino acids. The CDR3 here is CASWTGGAEVAGYTF. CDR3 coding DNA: TGTGCCAGTTGGACAGGGGGCGCCGAGGTGGCTGGCTACACCTTC.

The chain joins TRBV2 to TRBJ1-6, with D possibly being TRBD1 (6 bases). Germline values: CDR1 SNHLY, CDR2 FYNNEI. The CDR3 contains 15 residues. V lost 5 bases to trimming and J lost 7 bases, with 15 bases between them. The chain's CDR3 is CASSQTGQPNSPLHF. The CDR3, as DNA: TGTGCCAGCAGTCAAACAGGACAGCCGAATTCACCCCTCCACTTT.

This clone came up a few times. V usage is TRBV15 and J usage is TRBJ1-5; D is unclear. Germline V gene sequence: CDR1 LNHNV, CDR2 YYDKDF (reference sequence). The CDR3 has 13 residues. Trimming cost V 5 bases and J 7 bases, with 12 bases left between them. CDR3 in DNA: TGTGCCACCAGCGGAGGCCCTTACCAGCCCCAGCATTTT. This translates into CATSGGPYQPQHF.

CDR3 in amino acids: CASSQEGLAGGLFVEAEQYF. The CDR3 DNA reads TGTGCCAGCAGCCAAGAGGGCCTAGCGGGGGGGCTCTTCGTTGAGGCCGAGCAGTACTTC. The chain is built from TRBV4-2 and TRBJ2-7, with TRBD2 matching over 12 bases. Trimming removed 0 bases from V and 6 bases from J; junction bases left unmatched: 18. The CDR3 runs to 20 residues. Germline V CDR1 and CDR2: LGHNA, YNFKEQ.

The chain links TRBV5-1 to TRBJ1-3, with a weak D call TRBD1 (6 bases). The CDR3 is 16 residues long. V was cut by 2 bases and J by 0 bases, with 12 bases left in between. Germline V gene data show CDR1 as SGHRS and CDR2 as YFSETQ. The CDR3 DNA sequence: TGCGCCAGCAGCTTACAGGGAAGCTCCTCTGGAAACACCATATATTTT. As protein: CASSLQGSSSGNTIYF.

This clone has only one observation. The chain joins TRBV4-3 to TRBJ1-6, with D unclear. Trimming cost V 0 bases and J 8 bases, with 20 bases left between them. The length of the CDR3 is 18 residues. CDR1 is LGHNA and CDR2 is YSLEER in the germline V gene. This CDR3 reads CASSQDATATPRDSPLHF. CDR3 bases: TGCGCCAGCAGCCAAGATGCAACAGCAACGCCGAGGGATTCACCCCTCCACTTT.

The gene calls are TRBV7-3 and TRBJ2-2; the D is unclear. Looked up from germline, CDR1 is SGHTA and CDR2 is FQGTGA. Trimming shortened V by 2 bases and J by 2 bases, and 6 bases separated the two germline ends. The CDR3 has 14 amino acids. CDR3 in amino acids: CASSLGANTGELFF. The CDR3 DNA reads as TGTGCCAGCAGCTTAGGCGCAAACACCGGGGAGCTGTTTTTT.

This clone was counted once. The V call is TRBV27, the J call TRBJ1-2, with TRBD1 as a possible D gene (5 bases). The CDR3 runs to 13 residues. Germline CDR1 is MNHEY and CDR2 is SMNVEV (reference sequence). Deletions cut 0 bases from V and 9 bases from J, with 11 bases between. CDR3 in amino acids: CASSLSGEKSYTF. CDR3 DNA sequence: TGTGCCAGCAGTTTATCGGGGGAGAAAAGCTACACCTTC.

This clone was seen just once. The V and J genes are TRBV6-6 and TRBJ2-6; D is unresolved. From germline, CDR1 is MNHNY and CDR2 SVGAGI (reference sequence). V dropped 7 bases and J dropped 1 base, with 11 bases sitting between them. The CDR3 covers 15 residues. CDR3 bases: TGTGCCAGCAAGGTCCCCGGGTCTGGGGCCAACGTCCTGACTTTC. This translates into CASKVPGSGANVLTF.

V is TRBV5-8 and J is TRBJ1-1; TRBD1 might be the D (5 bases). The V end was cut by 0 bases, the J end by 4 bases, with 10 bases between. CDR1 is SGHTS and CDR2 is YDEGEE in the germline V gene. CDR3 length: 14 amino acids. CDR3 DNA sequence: TGTGCCAGCAGCTTGGAGGGGTTGGTCACTGAAGCTTTCTTT. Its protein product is CASSLEGLVTEAFF.

The CDR3 loop is CASSQSQEEQYF. CDR3 nucleotides: TGTGCCAGCAGTCAATCTCAGGAAGAGCAGTACTTC. V is TRBV6-6 and J is TRBJ2-7; D is unclear. The CDR3 covers 12 residues. Germline CDR1 is MNHNY and CDR2 is SVGAGI (reference sequence). V was trimmed by 5 bases and J by 7 bases, leaving 12 bases between them.

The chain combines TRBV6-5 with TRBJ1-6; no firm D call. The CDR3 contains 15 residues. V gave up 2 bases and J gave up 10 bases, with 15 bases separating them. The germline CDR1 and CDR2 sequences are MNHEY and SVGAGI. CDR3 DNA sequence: TGTGCCAGCAGTTACCGGTTTGAGGGTGGCTCACCCCTCCACTTT. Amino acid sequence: CASSYRFEGGSPLHF.

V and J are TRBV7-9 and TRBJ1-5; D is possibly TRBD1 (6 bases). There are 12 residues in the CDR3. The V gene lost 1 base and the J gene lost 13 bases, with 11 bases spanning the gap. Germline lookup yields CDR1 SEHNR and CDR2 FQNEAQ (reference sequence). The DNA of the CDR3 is TGTGCCAGCAGCTTAGAGGAGGGGGGACAGCATTTT. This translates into CASSLEEGGQHF. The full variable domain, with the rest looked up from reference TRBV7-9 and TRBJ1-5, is DTGVSQNPRHKITKRGQNVTFRCDPISEHNRLYWYRQTLGQGPEFLTYFQNEAQLEKSRLLSDRFSAERPKGSFSTLEIQRTEQGDSAMYLCASSLEEGGQHFGDGTRLSIL.

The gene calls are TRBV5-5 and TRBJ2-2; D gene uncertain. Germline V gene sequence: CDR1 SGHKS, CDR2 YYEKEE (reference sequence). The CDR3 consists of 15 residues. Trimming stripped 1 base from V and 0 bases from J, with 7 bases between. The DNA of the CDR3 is TGTGCCAGCAGCTTGCGAATTGCGAACACCGGGGAGCTGTTTTTT. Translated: CASSLRIANTGELFF.

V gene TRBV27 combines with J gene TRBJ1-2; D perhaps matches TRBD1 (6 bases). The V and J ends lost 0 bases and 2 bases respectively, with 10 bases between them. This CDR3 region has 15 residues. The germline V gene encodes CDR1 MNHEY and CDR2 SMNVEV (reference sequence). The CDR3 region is CASSLSARGNYGYTF. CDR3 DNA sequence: TGTGCCAGCAGTTTATCGGCCAGGGGAAACTATGGCTACACCTTC.